The following is a T cell receptor beta chain sequence with its context. Its antigen remains unidentified. These data belong to a study of somatic mutations in cytotoxic T cells in rheumatoid arthritis. In the study overall: Before any treatment began, 25 to 35 ml EDTA peripheral blood was collected from patients right after diagnosis.

Sequenced by immunoSEQ multiplex PCR; TCRdb stores in-frame clones only, minus some. This table has approximately 11,000 clones, 82% appearing once. Separation of CD4+ and CD8+ cells was performed by positive magnetic bead selection, and purity was verified by flow cytometry. Germline CDR1 is SGHNT and CDR2 is YYREEE (reference sequence). With 2 bases clipped from V and 2 bases from J, the junction kept 5 bases outside the gene matches. The CDR3 sequence is 15 residues long. Findings and limits, study-wide: With age, CD8+ clonality increased in rheumatoid arthritis patients, whereas no such increase appeared in healthy controls.

The sequenced sample was CD8+ T cells sorted from blood. This TCR was recovered from a woman in her sixties with rheumatoid arthritis. The chain has TRBV5-4 and TRBJ2-3; TRBD1 matches at 7 bases. CDR3 nucleotides: TGTGCCAGCAGCTTTTCAGGGGGAGACACAGATACGCAGTATTTT. Its protein is CASSFSGGDTDTQYF.